The TCR beta chain described here comes from a study of control samples from healthy donors and cancer patients. The CDR3 length is 17 residues. Trimming cost V 4 bases and J 3 bases; bases outside gene matches: 8. CDR1 and CDR2 (germline): KGHDR, SFDVKD. Using immunoSEQ multiplex PCR, the repertoire was profiled, and TCRdb retains in-frame clones only, with some absent. The data show about 140,000 clones, around 86% seen once. This clone was counted a single time. This sequence joins TRBV24-1 and TRBJ1-2; 12 positions match TRBD1. This TCR was recovered from a man aged 30-40 years in good health. The sequencing sample was made of blood. DNA for the CDR3: TGTGCCACCAGTGACTCCCGGGACAGGGGGCGCGACTATGGCTACACCTTC. Encoded protein: CATSDSRDRGRDYGYTF.